This TCR beta chain was identified during a study of identical twins. Germline V lookup: CDR1 LGHNA, CDR2 YNFKEQ. The CDR3 runs to 12 residues. Between the trimmed V and J ends, which lost 3 bases and 12 bases, there was a span of 14 bases. TCRdb re-called the 5' RACE reads through MiXCR, storing one row per CDR3 protein. The sample consists of 500,000 to 600,000 distinct CDR3 sequences, 20% to 25% of them appearing once. These data were also reused for a study on T cells expressing NK-cell markers.

The source material was CD4+ T cells sorted from blood. The V gene is TRBV4-2, the J gene TRBJ1-1, with D perhaps TRBD1 (6 bases). This clonotype was sampled from a woman aged 18-35 years in good health. The CDR3 DNA sequence: TGTGCCAGCAGCCACGGACAGTTGCGGACTTTCTTT. It yields the protein CASSHGQLRTFF.